This TCR beta chain came from a study of shared clonotypes between healthy human individuals. Across the whole study: A couple of women and a few men aged 18 to 49 served as donors. Findings of the study overall: How much donors shared clonotypes was expected to be affected by sequencing depth. Some naive CD4 clonotypes, around 5%, turned up in common across several donors.

CDR3 length equals 14 residues. The germline CDR1 and CDR2 sequences are LNHDA and SQIVND (reference sequence). The V segment lost 7 bases and the J segment 8 bases; nucleotides outside the gene matches: 10. For this clone: Antigen: not known.

The repertoire was sequenced with immunoSEQ multiplex PCR; TCRdb's copy has only in-frame clones and lacks some. Seen here are roughly 1,100,000 clones, about 70% observed once, and the top ten hold approximately 1.5%. Participating donors were healthy, HIV-negative adults free of recent acute infections or vaccinations. V is TRBV19 and J is TRBJ2-2; 7 bases agree with TRBD1. The specimen was memory CD4+ T cells sorted from blood. Subset noted: CD45RA-negative fraction. This receptor was obtained from a man in his late teens or twenties in good health. The CDR3: CASTHRTGPGELFF. The CDR3 DNA reads TGTGCCAGTACCCATAGGACAGGTCCGGGGGAGCTGTTTTTT.